The present T cell receptor beta chain was sequenced within a study of blood T cell repertoires in COVID-19. V gave up 6 bases and J gave up 0 bases; unmatched junction bases: 8. CDR3 size: 17 residues. Germline V gives CDR1 ENHRY, CDR2 SYGVKD. The data were produced by immunoSEQ multiplex PCR, yet TCRdb's version contains in-frame clones alone and is incomplete. This table holds about 220,000 clones, 82% found once. This TCR was recovered from an older woman who had recovered from COVID-19. The chain recombines TRBV10-3 with TRBJ1-1; 12 nucleotides match TRBD1. The sample comprised PBMCs or T cells enriched from blood (not recorded which). CDR3 amino acids: CAISGTGGLFMNTEAFF. The CDR3 DNA reads TGTGCCATCAGCGGGACAGGGGGCCTATTCATGAACACTGAAGCTTTCTTT.